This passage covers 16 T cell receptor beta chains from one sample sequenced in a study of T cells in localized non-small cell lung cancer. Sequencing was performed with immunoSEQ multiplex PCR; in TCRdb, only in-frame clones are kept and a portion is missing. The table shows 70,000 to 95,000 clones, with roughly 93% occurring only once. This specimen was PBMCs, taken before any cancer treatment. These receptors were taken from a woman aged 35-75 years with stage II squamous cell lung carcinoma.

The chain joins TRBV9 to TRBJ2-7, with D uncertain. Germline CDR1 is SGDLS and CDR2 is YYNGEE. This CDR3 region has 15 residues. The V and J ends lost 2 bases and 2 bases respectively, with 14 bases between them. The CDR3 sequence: CASSVDGSKTYEQYF. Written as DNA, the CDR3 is TGTGCCAGCAGCGTTGACGGGTCTAAAACCTACGAGCAGTACTTC.

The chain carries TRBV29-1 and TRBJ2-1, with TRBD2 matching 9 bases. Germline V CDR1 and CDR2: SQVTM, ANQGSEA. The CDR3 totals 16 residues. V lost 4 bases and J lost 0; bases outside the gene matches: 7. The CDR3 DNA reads TGCAGCGTTGCATACGGACTAGCGCTCTCCTACAATGAGCAGTTCTTC. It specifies CSVAYGLALSYNEQFF.

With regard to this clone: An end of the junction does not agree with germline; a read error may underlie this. CDR3 region: CASSLAPGQVYEQYF. The CDR3 DNA reads TGTGCCAGCAGCCTAGCACCTGGACAGGTGTACGAGCAGTACTTC. This chain joins TRBV7-9 and TRBJ2-7, with 7 bases aligning to TRBD1. Germline-derived CDR1 and CDR2 are SEHNR and FQNEAQ (reference sequence). The CDR3 has 15 residues.

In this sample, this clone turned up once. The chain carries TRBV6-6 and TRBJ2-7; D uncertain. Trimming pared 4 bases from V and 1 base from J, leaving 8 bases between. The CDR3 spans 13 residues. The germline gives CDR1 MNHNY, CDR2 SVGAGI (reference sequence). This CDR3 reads CASSFPGSYEQYF. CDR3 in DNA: TGTGCCAGCAGTTTCCCAGGATCCTACGAGCAGTACTTC.

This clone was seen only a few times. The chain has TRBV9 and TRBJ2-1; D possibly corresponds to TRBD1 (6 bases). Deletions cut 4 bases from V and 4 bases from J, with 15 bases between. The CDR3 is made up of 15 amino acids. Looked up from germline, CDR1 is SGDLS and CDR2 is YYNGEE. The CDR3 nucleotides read TGTGCCAGCAGCTCTACCGGGACACCGTACAATGAGCAGTTCTTC. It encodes CASSSTGTPYNEQFF.

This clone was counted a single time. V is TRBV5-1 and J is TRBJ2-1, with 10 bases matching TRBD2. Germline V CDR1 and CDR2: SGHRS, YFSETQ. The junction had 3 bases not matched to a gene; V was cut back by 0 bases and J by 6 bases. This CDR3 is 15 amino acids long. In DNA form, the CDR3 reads TGCGCCAGCAGCTTGGGACTAGCGGGTCCCAATGAGCAGTTCTTC. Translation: CASSLGLAGPNEQFF.

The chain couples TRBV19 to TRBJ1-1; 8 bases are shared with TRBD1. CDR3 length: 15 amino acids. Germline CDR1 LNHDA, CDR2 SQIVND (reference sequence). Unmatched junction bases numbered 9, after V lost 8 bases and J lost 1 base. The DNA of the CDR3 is TGTGCCAGTTTGCCAGGGGGCTCGGAGAACACTGAAGCTTTCTTT. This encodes CASLPGGSENTEAFF.

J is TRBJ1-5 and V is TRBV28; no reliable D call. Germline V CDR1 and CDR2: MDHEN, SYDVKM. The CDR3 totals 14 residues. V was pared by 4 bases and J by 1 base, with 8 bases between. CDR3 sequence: CASSSGRSNQPQHF. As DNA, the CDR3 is TGTGCCAGCAGTTCGGGTAGAAGCAATCAGCCCCAGCATTTT.

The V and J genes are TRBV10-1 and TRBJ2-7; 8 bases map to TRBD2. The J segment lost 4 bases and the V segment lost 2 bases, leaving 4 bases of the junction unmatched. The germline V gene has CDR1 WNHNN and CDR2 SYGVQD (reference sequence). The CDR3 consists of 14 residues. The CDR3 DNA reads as TGCGCCAGCAGTGAGGGACTAGCCGTTTACGAGCAGTACTTC. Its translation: CASSEGLAVYEQYF.

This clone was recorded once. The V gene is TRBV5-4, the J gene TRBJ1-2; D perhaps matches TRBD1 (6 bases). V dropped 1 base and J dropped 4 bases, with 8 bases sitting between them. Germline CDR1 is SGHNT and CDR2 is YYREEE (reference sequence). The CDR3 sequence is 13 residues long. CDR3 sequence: CASSLKGVYGYTF. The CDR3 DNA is TGTGCCAGCAGCTTGAAGGGGGTCTATGGCTACACCTTC.

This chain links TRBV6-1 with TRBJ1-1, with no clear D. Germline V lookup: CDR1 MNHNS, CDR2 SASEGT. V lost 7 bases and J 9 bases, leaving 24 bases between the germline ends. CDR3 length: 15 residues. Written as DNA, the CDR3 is TGTGCCAGCACGGAAGTGACCAATCCCCTCTATAAAGCTTTCTTT. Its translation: CASTEVTNPLYKAFF.

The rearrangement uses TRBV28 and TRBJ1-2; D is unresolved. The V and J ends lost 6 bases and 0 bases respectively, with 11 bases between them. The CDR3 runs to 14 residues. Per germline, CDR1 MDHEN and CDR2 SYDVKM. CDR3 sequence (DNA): TGTGCCAGCAGAGGCGCGGCCTCTAACTATGGCTACACCTTC. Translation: CASRGAASNYGYTF.

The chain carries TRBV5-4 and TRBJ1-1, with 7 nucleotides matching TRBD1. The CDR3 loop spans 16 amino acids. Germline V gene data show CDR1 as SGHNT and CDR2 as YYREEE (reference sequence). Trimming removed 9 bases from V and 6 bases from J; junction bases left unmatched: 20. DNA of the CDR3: TGTGCCACCTTTAGATCCGAGGGGGCGCCGATCGCTGAAGCTTTCTTT. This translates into CATFRSEGAPIAEAFF. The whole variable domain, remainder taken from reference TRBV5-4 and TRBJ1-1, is ETGVTQSPTHLIKTRGQQVTLRCSSQSGHNTVSWYQQALGQGPQFIFQYYREEENGRGNFPPRFSGLQFPNYSSELNVNALELDDSALYLCATFRSEGAPIAEAFFGQGTRLTVV.

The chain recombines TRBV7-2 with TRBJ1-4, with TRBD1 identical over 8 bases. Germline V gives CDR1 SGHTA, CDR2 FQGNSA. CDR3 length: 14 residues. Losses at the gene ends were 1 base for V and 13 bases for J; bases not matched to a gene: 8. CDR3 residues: CASSLERQGAGLFF. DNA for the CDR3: TGTGCCAGCAGCTTAGAAAGGCAGGGGGCAGGACTGTTTTTT.

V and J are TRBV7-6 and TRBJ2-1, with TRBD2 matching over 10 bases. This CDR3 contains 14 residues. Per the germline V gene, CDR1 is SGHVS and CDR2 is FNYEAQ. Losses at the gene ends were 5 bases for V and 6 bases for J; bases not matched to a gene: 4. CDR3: CASSLSGRANEQFF. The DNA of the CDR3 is TGTGCCAGCAGCCTCAGCGGGAGGGCCAATGAGCAGTTCTTC. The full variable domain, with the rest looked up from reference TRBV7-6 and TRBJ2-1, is GAGVSQSPRYKVTKRGQDVALRCDPISGHVSLYWYRQALGQGPEFLTYFNYEAQQDKSGLPNDRFSAERPEGSISTLTIQRTEQRDSAMYRCASSLSGRANEQFFGPGTRLTVL.

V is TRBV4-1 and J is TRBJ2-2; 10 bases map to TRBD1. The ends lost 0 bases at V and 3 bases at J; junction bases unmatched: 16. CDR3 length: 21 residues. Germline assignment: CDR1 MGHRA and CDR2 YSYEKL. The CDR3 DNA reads TGCGCCAGCAGCCAAGAAACGTTCCGGGACAGGGGCCCACCCTACACCGGGGAGCTGTTTTTT. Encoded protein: CASSQETFRDRGPPYTGELFF.